The 15 T cell receptor beta chains presented below share a single source sample, sequenced in a study of T cells in Graves' hyperthyroidism and ophthalmopathy. RNA transcripts gave rise to amplified TCR beta CDR3 regions. HTBI primers were the set used in a first-round RT-PCR of the TCR CDR3. A single record per CDR3 protein comes from TCRdb applying MiXCR to the multiplex PCR reads. The table records under 400,000 distinct CDR3 sequences, roughly 21% of them present only once. The sample was blood. These receptors were obtained from a woman in her 50s with Graves' hyperthyroidism.

This clonotype occurred many times. The rearrangement uses TRBV7-9 and TRBJ2-5; D remains ambiguous. Germline V gives CDR1 SEHNR, CDR2 FQNEAQ (reference sequence). The CDR3 has 14 amino acids. V lost 3 bases and J lost 2, with 10 bases in between. The CDR3 DNA reads as TGTGCCAGCAGCTTCGCTGGGAAACAAGAGACCCAGTACTTC. Translation gives CASSFAGKQETQYF.

This clonotype was recorded a few times. The V gene is TRBV19, the J gene TRBJ2-6; D is possibly TRBD1 (6 bases). Germline values: CDR1 LNHDA, CDR2 SQIVND (reference sequence). V gave up 5 bases and J gave up 0 bases, with 11 bases separating them. CDR3 length: 16 amino acids. The CDR3 coding sequence is TGTGCCAGTAGTCCCGACAGGAGCTCTGGGGCCAACGTCCTGACTTTC. This translates into CASSPDRSSGANVLTF.

This clonotype was counted at least ten times. The chain joins TRBV5-1 to TRBJ2-7; D is perhaps TRBD1 or TRBD2 (5 bases each). With 4 bases removed from V and 2 bases from J, the gap between germline ends came to 16 bases. Germline values: CDR1 SGHRS, CDR2 YFSETQ. The CDR3 spans 15 residues. The CDR3 DNA sequence: TGCGCCAGCAGCCCCGGACACGGGGTTACCTACGAGCAGTACTTC. Encoded protein: CASSPGHGVTYEQYF. Complete variable domain (other parts from reference TRBV5-1 and TRBJ2-7): KAGVTQTPRYLIKTRGQQVTLSCSPISGHRSVSWYQQTPGQGLQFLFEYFSETQRNKGNFPGRFSGRQFSNSRSEMNVSTLELGDSALYLCASSPGHGVTYEQYFGPGTRLTVT.

The V gene is TRBV28, the J gene TRBJ2-2, with D perhaps being TRBD1 or TRBD2 (6 bases each). Per the germline V gene, CDR1 is MDHEN and CDR2 is SYDVKM. The V and J ends lost 7 bases and 4 bases respectively, with 19 bases between them. The CDR3 consists of 16 residues. The CDR3 DNA reads as TGTGCCAGCACCAAGGCCGGGGGCGGTTTCACCGGGGAGCTGTTTTTT. This translates into CASTKAGGGFTGELFF.

The rearrangement joins TRBV2 to TRBJ2-7; D uncertain. This CDR3 spans 10 amino acids. Germline-derived CDR1 and CDR2 are SNHLY and FYNNEI. V was pared by 7 bases and J by 4 bases, with 5 bases between. CDR3 region: CASIAYEQYF. The CDR3 DNA follows: TGTGCCAGCATCGCTTACGAGCAGTACTTC.

This clonotype appeared many times. The chain couples TRBV5-5 to TRBJ1-1; D remains ambiguous. V was trimmed by 4 bases and J by 6 bases, leaving 13 bases between them. From germline, CDR1 is SGHKS and CDR2 YYEKEE (reference sequence). This CDR3 comprises 13 residues. CDR3 residues: CASSLSRFPEAFF. The CDR3 region has the DNA TGTGCCAGCAGCCTCTCGCGGTTCCCTGAAGCTTTCTTT.

In its sample, this clonotype was seen many times. The V gene is TRBV4-1, the J gene TRBJ1-2; no definite D call. The CDR3 runs to 13 residues. The V end lost 1 base, the J end lost 3 bases, and 6 bases lay between the germline ends. Per the germline V gene, CDR1 is MGHRA and CDR2 is YSYEKL. The CDR3 is CASSQVGDYGYTF. Here the CDR3 DNA reads TGCGCCAGCAGCCAAGTTGGAGACTATGGCTACACCTTC.

In this sample, this clonotype turned up many times. J is TRBJ2-5 and V is TRBV7-6; D possibly corresponds to TRBD1 (6 bases). CDR3 length: 14 amino acids. V was cut by 4 bases and J by 3 bases, with 12 bases left in between. The V gene's germline CDR1 is SGHVS and CDR2 FNYEAQ. The CDR3 reads CASSYTGLKETQYF. Here the CDR3 DNA reads TGTGCCAGCAGCTACACAGGGCTTAAAGAGACCCAGTACTTC.

This chain connects TRBV7-3 to TRBJ2-1; 7 nucleotides align to TRBD1. J was trimmed by 9 bases and V by 6 bases; bases with no gene match: 5. CDR3 length equals 12 residues. Germline assignment: CDR1 SGHTA and CDR2 FQGTGA. CDR3 region: CASRSQGSEQFF. For the CDR3, the DNA is TGTGCCAGCAGATCACAGGGGAGTGAGCAGTTCTTC.

As concerns this clonotype: One junction end does not reproduce the germline sequence, and a read error may be involved. The rearrangement joins TRBV19 to TRBJ1-1; TRBD1 is a possible D gene (5 bases). The CDR3 consists of 15 residues. The germline gives CDR1 LNHDA, CDR2 SQIVND (reference sequence). The CDR3 DNA is TGTGTCAGTAGTATGGGGCCAGGGATAAACACTGAAGCTTTCTTT. Translated, it gives CVSSMGPGINTEAFF.

This clonotype was detected many times. The chain uses TRBV6-1 and TRBJ1-5; D is undetermined. This CDR3 spans 14 amino acids. V lost 6 bases, J lost 0 bases, and 9 bases lay in between. Germline V gene lookup returns CDR1 MNHNS and CDR2 SASEGT. CDR3 region: CASSPPGSNQPQHF. The CDR3 DNA reads as TGTGCCAGCAGCCCCCCAGGTAGCAATCAGCCCCAGCATTTT.

This clonotype appeared many times. The CDR3: CATSRDEWGQDSNQPQHF. The CDR3 DNA follows: TGTGCCACCAGCAGAGATGAATGGGGACAGGATAGCAATCAGCCCCAGCATTTT. The chain links TRBV15 to TRBJ1-5, with 8 positions matching TRBD1. Germline V lookup: CDR1 LNHNV, CDR2 YYDKDF (reference sequence). The CDR3 runs to 18 residues. V shed 0 bases and J 0 bases; nucleotides not matched to a gene: 7.

Sample share makes this clonotype medium-sized. The chain has TRBV11-3 and TRBJ1-1, with 7 bases identical to TRBD1. V gave up 1 base and J gave up 0 bases; unmatched junction bases: 17. CDR3 length equals 20 residues. Looked up from germline, CDR1 is SGHNT and CDR2 is YENEEA. The CDR3 DNA sequence: TGTGCCAGCAGCTTAGCCATCCGACGGGACAGTCGACCTCTGAACACTGAAGCTTTCTTT. It codes for CASSLAIRRDSRPLNTEAFF.

CDR3 in amino acids: CASSPHQETQYF. DNA for the CDR3: TGCGCCAGCAGCCCGCATCAAGAGACCCAGTACTTC. J is TRBJ2-5 and V is TRBV5-1, with unresolved D. CDR1 and CDR2 (germline): SGHRS, YFSETQ. This CDR3 contains 12 residues. The V gene lost 4 bases and the J gene lost 2 bases, with 6 bases spanning the gap.

V and J are TRBV12-3 or TRBV12-4 and TRBJ2-2; TRBD2 agrees at 14 bases. Trimming removed 6 bases from V and 6 bases from J; junction bases left unmatched: 6. This CDR3 region has 16 residues. Here the CDR3 DNA reads TGTGCCAGCAGCCCGACGACTAGCGGGAGGGCCGGGGAGCTGTTTTTT. It codes for CASSPTTSGRAGELFF.